This T cell receptor beta chain was obtained from a study of blood T cell repertoires in COVID-19. V dropped 0 bases and J dropped 3; count of bases not matched to a gene: 6. In germline, CDR1 is GTSNPN, CDR2 SVGIG (reference sequence). The CDR3 covers 15 residues. Here immunoSEQ multiplex PCR was the method, and the copy in TCRdb shows in-frame clones only, minus some. The data contain roughly 400,000 clones, 85% to 90% of them singletons. In its sample, this clone was seen a few times. Sequenced material: PBMCs or T cells enriched from blood (not recorded which). This clonotype was sampled from a woman aged 50 to 65 who had recovered from COVID-19. The chain carries TRBV30 and TRBJ2-7; 9 bases map to TRBD1. CDR3 in amino acids: CAWSVHRTGDYEQYF. In DNA, the CDR3 is TGTGCCTGGAGTGTACATCGGACAGGGGACTACGAGCAGTACTTC.